These 9 T cell receptor beta chains originate from one sample sequenced in a study of T cells in narcolepsy (dated by TCRdb to the late 2010s). The library was built by means of the immunoSEQ multiplex PCR assay. This immuneACCESS table, as held by TCRdb, lists in-frame sequences with V and J called but not all clones. Of the missing ones, under half trace to an unresolved V gene in checked studies; the others have no known cause. Here the sample has around 35,000 clones; approximately 84% occur a single time. The top ten hold 1% to 1.2% of the sample. The sequenced sample consisted of memory (CD45RA-) CD4+ T cells from blood. Taken with the paper, the label for cell subset or site translates to: memory T cells sorted ex vivo from peripheral blood. The receptors shown here come from a human donor in good health.

The chain recombines TRBV5-1 with TRBJ1-1, with TRBD1 identical over 7 bases. V lost 4 bases, J lost 2 bases, and 14 bases stayed unmatched. The germline V gene has CDR1 SGHRS and CDR2 YFSETQ. This CDR3 has 17 residues. This CDR3 reads CASSPEGDSLINTEAFF. The CDR3 DNA sequence: TGCGCCAGCAGCCCCGAGGGGGACAGCCTTATTAACACTGAAGCTTTCTTT.

The chain carries TRBV13 and TRBJ2-7; 7 positions agree with TRBD2. In germline, CDR1 is PRHDT, CDR2 FYEKMQ (reference sequence). The CDR3 length is 14 residues. Trimming cost V 4 bases and J 0 bases; bases outside gene matches: 3. This CDR3 reads CASSSTSVSYEQYF. CDR3 sequence (DNA): TGTGCCAGCAGCTCCACTAGCGTCTCCTACGAGCAGTACTTC.

This clone was found once. The chain has TRBV28 and TRBJ2-5; 13 positions agree with TRBD2. Matching the DNA end better, TRBJ2-7 makes the J call doubtful. The germline V gene has CDR1 MDHEN and CDR2 SYDVKM. The CDR3 totals 18 residues. This CDR3 is CASSPAGTSGINVYEQYF. Written as DNA, the CDR3 is TGTGCCAGCAGTCCGGCCGGGACTAGCGGGATAAATGTGTACGAGCAGTACTTC.

The chain employs TRBV7-9 and TRBJ1-3; D unresolved. The CDR3 is made up of 16 amino acids. From germline, CDR1 is SEHNR and CDR2 FQNEAQ (reference sequence). Trimming left V 5 bases short and J 0 bases short, with 14 bases between. The CDR3 region is CASSPREGLSGNTIYF. The DNA of the CDR3 is TGTGCCAGCAGCCCCCGAGAAGGCCTCTCTGGAAACACCATATATTTT.

The V and J genes are TRBV5-1 and TRBJ2-1; the match to TRBD2 covers 7 bases. Per the germline V gene, CDR1 is SGHRS and CDR2 is YFSETQ. Germline trimming cut 2 bases from V and 3 bases from J; bases unmatched to any gene: 5. The CDR3 runs 15 residues. CDR3 in DNA: TGCGCCAGCAGCTTTCGGACTAGGGACTACAATGAGCAGTTCTTC. Translating gives CASSFRTRDYNEQFF.

Within the sample, this clone is medium-sized. The CDR3 protein is CASSPRTSGSEQFF. The CDR3 DNA sequence: TGTGCCAGCAGTCCGAGGACTAGCGGGAGTGAGCAGTTCTTC. This chain joins TRBV27 and TRBJ2-1, with 13 bases fitting TRBD2. J lost 9 bases, V lost 5 bases, and 4 bases had no gene match. The CDR3 totals 14 residues. Germline assignment: CDR1 MNHEY and CDR2 SMNVEV (reference sequence).

This chain connects TRBV27 to TRBJ2-7, with D perhaps matching TRBD1 (7 bases). Deletions cut 5 bases from V and 2 bases from J, with 16 bases between. The CDR3 loop spans 15 amino acids. Germline-derived CDR1 and CDR2 are MNHEY and SMNVEV (reference sequence). The CDR3 DNA sequence: TGTGCCAGCAGTCCCCAGGGGGGATTTACCTACGAGCAGTACTTC. It is translated as CASSPQGGFTYEQYF.

V usage is TRBV27 and J usage is TRBJ2-1; 7 nucleotides agree with TRBD1. The CDR3 loop spans 15 amino acids. Trimming removed 5 bases from V and 9 bases from J; junction bases left unmatched: 13. Germline V gene lookup returns CDR1 MNHEY and CDR2 SMNVEV (reference sequence). CDR3 nucleotide sequence: TGTGCCAGCAGTCCCGACAGGGCCTTTGGGGCTGAGCAGTTCTTC. It translates to CASSPDRAFGAEQFF.

V is TRBV7-2 and J is TRBJ2-7, with a tentative D call TRBD2 (5 bases). The CDR3 totals 17 residues. Germline loops: CDR1 SGHTA, CDR2 FQGNSA. With 1 base removed from V and 2 bases from J, the gap between germline ends came to 18 bases. Written as DNA, the CDR3 is TGTGCCAGCAGCTTAGGGATTATCGGGGAGTTACCCTACGAGCAGTACTTC. Translation: CASSLGIIGELPYEQYF.